This T cell receptor beta chain comes out of a study of regulatory T cells in long-lasting Graves disease. This clonotype has just a few counts. Time point given: persistent/refractory GD, antithyroid drugs over 5 years with positive TRAb. Construction of the TCR library relied on RNA isolated from PBMCs. To make TCR beta libraries, researchers used iRepertoire HTBI primers and Arm-PCR of CDR3 regions. Each CDR3 protein is one row after TCRdb ran MiXCR on the multiplex PCR reads. The sample consists of about 470,000 distinct CDR3 sequences, 20% to 25% of them appearing once. CDR1 GTSNPN and CDR2 SVGIG come from the germline V gene (reference sequence). This CDR3 contains 13 residues. V lost 3 bases and J lost 2, with 8 bases in between.

J is TRBJ2-4 and V is TRBV30, with D possibly being TRBD1 (5 bases). This sample comprised peripheral blood mononuclear cells (PBMCs), obtained when the disease was refractory, from a patient treated with antithyroid drugs. The sequence came from a female donor with Graves disease. The CDR3 loop reads CAWSQGPKNIQYF. The DNA of the CDR3 is TGTGCCTGGAGCCAGGGCCCCAAAAACATTCAGTACTTC.